Given below is one T cell receptor (beta chain) in context. Its antigen is unidentified. The CDR3 spans 15 residues. The germline V and J ends were trimmed by 3 bases and 7 bases, with 16 bases remaining between them. The germline gives CDR1 LNHNV, CDR2 YYDKDF (reference sequence). The data were taken from a study of shared clonotypes between healthy human individuals. Study-wide background: The cohort had a couple of women and a few men, ages 18 to 49. Study-level points and caveats: The study generally estimated greater richness for naive than memory subsets.

The table came from immunoSEQ multiplex PCR; TCRdb's copy has only in-frame clones and leaves some out. Here the sample spans approximately 620,000 clones, 95% to 98% being singletons. The sequence was obtained from a woman in her 30s in good health. The chain recombines TRBV15 with TRBJ2-4, with D possibly being TRBD1 (5 bases). The sequenced material came from naive CD4+ T cells sorted from blood. Subset here: CD45RA+ positively selected. CDR3: CATSRPIGRVNIQYF. CDR3 DNA sequence: TGTGCCACCAGCAGGCCCATCGGCAGGGTGAACATTCAGTACTTC. Using reference TRBV15 and TRBJ2-4 for the parts outside the CDR3, the full variable domain is DAMVIQNPRYQVTQFGKPVTLSCSQTLNHNVMYWYQQKSSQAPKLLFHYYDKDFNNEADTPDNFQSRRPNTSFCFLDIRSPGLGDTAMYLCATSRPIGRVNIQYFGAGTRLSVL.